The next 27 T cell receptor beta chains were all read from a single sample in a study of naive and memory T cell subsets. Antigens of these TCRs are unknown. Study observations and caveats: Naive repertoires, especially CD8, held a few larger clonotypes, possibly memory cells re-expressing CD45RA.

Two oligonucleotides, mixed equimolar, formed the beta constant-region primer covering TRBC1 and TRBC2. Ligated cDNA was amplified by four rounds of PCR with nested alpha and beta constant-region primers and SP2. TCRdb recomputed calls from the UMI-ligation and nested PCR reads with MiXCR, one row per CDR3 protein. The table lists 85,000 to 130,000 distinct CDR3 sequences, about 14% of them singletons. The source material was naive CD8+ T cells from blood. Source of these receptors: a human donor in good health.

This sequence joins TRBV14 and TRBJ2-3; D remains ambiguous. This CDR3 is built from 16 residues. The V and J ends lost 4 bases and 1 base respectively, with 15 bases between them. Germline V lookup: CDR1 SGHDN, CDR2 FVKESK. CDR3 nucleotides: TGTGCCAGCAGCCCCGTGCCCCGCGGTGGCACAGATACGCAGTATTTT. Protein product: CASSPVPRGGTDTQYF.

The rearrangement links TRBV5-6 to TRBJ1-1; D remains ambiguous. Germline CDR1 reads SGHDT; CDR2 reads YYEEEE. V was pared by 2 bases and J by 1 base, with 12 bases between. The CDR3 loop spans 15 amino acids. CDR3 in amino acids: CASSFISYPNTEAFF. Written as DNA, the CDR3 is TGTGCCAGCAGCTTTATTTCCTATCCGAACACTGAAGCTTTCTTT.

The chain joins TRBV12-3 or TRBV12-4 to TRBJ1-2; D possibly corresponds to TRBD1 (6 bases). The V end lost 7 bases, the J end lost 6 bases, and 12 bases lay between the germline ends. The CDR3 sequence is 12 residues long. Here the CDR3 reads CASTEGGNGYTF. CDR3 DNA sequence: TGTGCCAGCACCGAGGGGGGCAATGGCTACACCTTC.

This chain links TRBV19 with TRBJ1-5; no firm D call. Germline-derived CDR1 and CDR2 are LNHDA and SQIVND (reference sequence). V was trimmed by 4 bases and J by 7 bases, leaving 8 bases between them. CDR3 length: 12 amino acids. DNA of the CDR3: TGTGCCAGTAGTACCCCCACCCAGCCCCAGCATTTT. Amino acids: CASSTPTQPQHF.

The table lists this clonotype with a few counts. The chain recombines TRBV30 with TRBJ2-1; the match to TRBD2 covers 10 bases. Looked up from germline, CDR1 is GTSNPN and CDR2 is SVGIG (reference sequence). The CDR3 contains 17 residues. The V gene end was trimmed by 0 bases and the J gene end by 9 bases; junction bases not matched to a gene: 14. The CDR3 nucleotides read TGTGCCTGGAGTGTACCCCAAAGAGCGGGGGGGCTTGGTGAGCAGTTCTTC. Amino acid sequence: CAWSVPQRAGGLGEQFF. Drawing the rest from reference TRBV30 and TRBJ2-1, the complete variable domain is SQTIHQWPATLVQPVGSPLSLECTVEGTSNPNLYWYRQAAGRGLQLLFYSVGIGQISSEVPQNLSASRPQDRQFILSSKKLLLSDSGFYLCAWSVPQRAGGLGEQFFGPGTRLTVL.

There are a few counts of this clonotype. The CDR3 here is CASSQDHGTSGGVETQYF. The CDR3 region has the DNA TGTGCCAGCAGCCAAGACCACGGGACTAGCGGGGGAGTGGAGACCCAGTACTTC. The chain couples TRBV4-2 to TRBJ2-5, with 14 bases matching TRBD2. The V and J ends lost 0 bases and 5 bases, in that order; junction bases with no gene match: 8. Germline V CDR1 and CDR2: LGHNA, YNFKEQ. The CDR3 sequence is 18 residues long.

The DNA of the CDR3 is TGCAGTGCTAGACCCCAGGGTGAGACTGAAGCTTTCTTT. It specifies CSARPQGETEAFF. The rearrangement uses TRBV20-1 and TRBJ1-1, with a tentative D call TRBD1 (5 bases). Germline V gene lookup returns CDR1 DFQATT and CDR2 SNEGSKA (reference sequence). The CDR3 is made up of 13 amino acids. V dropped 2 bases and J dropped 5 bases, with 12 bases sitting between them.

This clonotype was seen more than once but under ten times. The V call is TRBV29-1, the J call TRBJ1-1, with TRBD1 matching over 9 bases. Trimming at V came to 3 bases and at J to 7 bases, leaving 6 bases not matched to a gene. This CDR3 spans 13 amino acids. CDR1 is SQVTM, CDR2 ANQGSEA, per germline. In DNA form, the CDR3 reads TGCAGCGTTGATGGACAGGGGATTGGTGAAGCTTTCTTT. The encoded protein is CSVDGQGIGEAFF. Variable domain in full (rest from reference TRBV29-1 and TRBJ1-1): SAVISQKPSRDICQRGTSLTIQCQVDSQVTMMFWYRQQPGQSLTLIATANQGSEATYESGFVIDKFPISRPNLTFSTLTVSNMSPEDSSIYLCSVDGQGIGEAFFGQGTRLTVV.

The chain joins TRBV29-1 to TRBJ1-1; D is ambiguous. The CDR3 totals 12 residues. CDR1 SQVTM and CDR2 ANQGSEA come from the germline V gene. Trimming took off 6 bases at V and 0 bases at J, with 8 bases between the two ends. The CDR3 loop reads CSVVTVNTEAFF. The CDR3 nucleotides read TGCAGCGTCGTGACGGTGAACACTGAAGCTTTCTTT.

Ten or more counts support this clonotype. V and J are TRBV4-1 and TRBJ2-1, with D unclear. Between the trimmed V and J ends, which lost 3 bases and 0 bases, there was a span of 12 bases. Per the germline V gene, CDR1 is MGHRA and CDR2 is YSYEKL. The CDR3 sequence is 16 residues long. CDR3: CASSHPGRGSYNEQFF. DNA of the CDR3: TGCGCCAGCAGCCACCCAGGTCGTGGCTCCTACAATGAGCAGTTCTTC.

This chain links TRBV12-5 with TRBJ1-1; 7 bases align to TRBD1. The V gene's germline CDR1 is LGHNT and CDR2 FRNRAP. This CDR3 spans 15 amino acids. The ends lost 4 bases at V and 0 bases at J; junction bases unmatched: 5. CDR3 coding DNA: TGTGCTAGTGGTTCCGGGACAGTCATGAACACTGAAGCTTTCTTT. Encoded protein: CASGSGTVMNTEAFF.

This clonotype was detected only a few times. The gene calls are TRBV7-3 and TRBJ2-1, with D perhaps being TRBD1 or TRBD2 (6 bases each). Germline CDR1 reads SGHTA; CDR2 reads FQGTGA. The CDR3 runs 14 residues. With 5 bases removed from V and 8 bases from J, the gap between germline ends came to 16 bases. In DNA form, the CDR3 reads TGTGCCAGCAGCCCAACAGGGCCGGGGGATGAGCAGTTCTTC. Protein product: CASSPTGPGDEQFF.

The rearrangement links TRBV3-1 to TRBJ2-7, with unresolved D. The germline V gene has CDR1 LGHDT and CDR2 YNNKEL (reference sequence). The CDR3 has 14 amino acids. Trimming removed 3 bases at V and 0 bases at J, with 9 bases between. In nucleotides, the CDR3 is TGTGCCAGCAGCCAGGGCCTGAGCTCCTACGAGCAGTACTTC. It translates to CASSQGLSSYEQYF.

There are a few counts of this clonotype. The CDR3 protein is CASSSPPRGDTQYF. In DNA form, the CDR3 reads TGTGCCAGCAGTTCGCCTCCACGAGGGGATACGCAGTATTTT. J is TRBJ2-3 and V is TRBV27; tentatively, D is TRBD2 (5 bases). Germline V gives CDR1 MNHEY, CDR2 SMNVEV (reference sequence). V lost 4 bases and J lost 6, with 14 bases in between. The CDR3 has 14 residues.

This clonotype occurred a few times. The chain has TRBV15 and TRBJ1-5, with D unresolved. Trimming removed 0 bases at V and 5 bases at J, with 14 bases between. The CDR3 spans 16 residues. The germline V gene has CDR1 LNHNV and CDR2 YYDKDF (reference sequence). CDR3: CATSRDFRTQDQPQHF. Here the CDR3 DNA reads TGTGCCACCAGCAGAGATTTTAGGACCCAGGATCAGCCCCAGCATTTT.

In the case of this clonotype: The junction does not match germline at one end; this may be a read error. This CDR3 is CASSHSPGQGYTEAFF. In DNA form, the CDR3 reads TGTGCCAGCAGTCACTCTCCGGGACAGGGGTACACTGAAGCTTTCTTT. The chain recombines TRBV6-5 with TRBJ1-1; TRBD1 matches 10 bases. This CDR3 comprises 16 residues. Germline loops: CDR1 MNHEY, CDR2 SVGAGI.

The V and J genes are TRBV12-3 or TRBV12-4 and TRBJ1-1, with D uncertain. The length of the CDR3 is 12 residues. Trimming shortened V by 6 bases and J by 3 bases, and 8 bases separated the two germline ends. CDR3 nucleotides: TGTGCCAGCAGCTACACTTACACTGAAGCTTTCTTT. Translating it yields CASSYTYTEAFF.

This clonotype was counted between two and nine times. This chain links TRBV12-3 or TRBV12-4 with TRBJ2-2, with D perhaps matching TRBD1 or TRBD2 (5 bases each). Trimming cost V 2 bases and J 4 bases, with 11 bases left between them. There are 15 residues in the CDR3. In DNA form, the CDR3 reads TGTGCCAGCAGTTTATACCCGAGGGGCACCGGGGAGCTGTTTTTT. Its protein product is CASSLYPRGTGELFF.

This clonotype was observed at least ten times. The chain combines TRBV5-4 with TRBJ2-1; TRBD1 matches 7 bases. This CDR3 contains 16 residues. Trimming took 4 bases from V and 1 from J; bases not matched to a gene: 8. In germline, CDR1 is SGHNT, CDR2 YYREEE (reference sequence). CDR3 in amino acids: CASSLRTGGSYNEQFF. The DNA for the CDR3 is TGTGCCAGCAGCCTCCGGACAGGCGGATCCTACAATGAGCAGTTCTTC.

This chain uses TRBV6-2 or TRBV6-3 with TRBJ1-6; unclear D gene. V was pared by 0 bases and J by 2 bases, with 11 bases between. Germline V gene data show CDR1 as MNHEY and CDR2 as SVGEGT. This CDR3 is 17 amino acids long. The DNA for the CDR3 is TGTGCCAGCAGTTACTCCGCTACAAGGACCTATAATTCACCCCTCCACTTT. This codes for CASSYSATRTYNSPLHF.

Only a few counts were recorded for this clonotype. The V gene is TRBV25-1, the J gene TRBJ2-5, with D tentatively TRBD1 or TRBD2 (5 bases each). Germline V CDR1 and CDR2: MGHDK, SYGVNS. Trimming took off 11 bases at V and 4 bases at J, with 14 bases between the two ends. CDR3 size: 12 residues. The CDR3 DNA sequence: TGTGCCTTAGGGGATGAGGGAGAGACCCAGTACTTC. Translating it yields CALGDEGETQYF.

At least ten counts were recorded for this clonotype. This chain connects TRBV29-1 to TRBJ1-1; TRBD1 matches 11 bases. J was trimmed by 5 bases and V by 7 bases; bases with no gene match: 6. The CDR3 spans 13 residues. Germline CDR1 reads SQVTM; CDR2 reads ANQGSEA. CDR3 amino acids: CSAGTGGTTEAFF. The CDR3 DNA sequence: TGCAGCGCCGGGACAGGGGGGACGACTGAAGCTTTCTTT.

Ten or more counts support this clonotype. The V call is TRBV29-1, the J call TRBJ2-1; 10 nucleotides agree with TRBD1. CDR3 length: 21 amino acids. Unmatched junction bases numbered 27, after V lost 2 bases and J lost 8 bases. In germline, CDR1 is SQVTM, CDR2 ANQGSEA. The CDR3 protein is CSVEHPWIRDRGVVREYEQFF. DNA of the CDR3: TGCAGCGTTGAACACCCGTGGATTAGGGACAGGGGTGTGGTGCGGGAGTATGAGCAGTTCTTC.

This clonotype was seen many times. The chain employs TRBV12-3 or TRBV12-4 and TRBJ2-6; 11 bases fit TRBD2. V lost 4 bases to trimming and J lost 1 base; unmatched junction nucleotides: 3. The CDR3 runs to 17 residues. CDR3 DNA sequence: TGTGCCAGCAGTTCTTCTAGCGGGGGGTCTGGGGCCAACGTCCTGACTTTC. It encodes CASSSSSGGSGANVLTF.

This clonotype was counted only a few times. The chain has TRBV20-1 and TRBJ1-4; D is perhaps TRBD1 (6 bases). CDR1 and CDR2 from the germline V gene are DFQATT and SNEGSKA (reference sequence). The CDR3 covers 14 residues. Trimming took off 2 bases at V and 7 bases at J, with 14 bases between the two ends. CDR3: CSARSHRDLEKLFF. The CDR3 DNA follows: TGCAGTGCTAGAAGTCACAGGGATCTTGAAAAACTGTTTTTT.

This clonotype was recorded many times. The chain links TRBV12-3 or TRBV12-4 to TRBJ2-5; D might be TRBD2 (5 bases). Trimming took 3 bases from V and 4 from J, leaving 12 bases between them. The CDR3 sequence is 14 residues long. CDR3 nucleotide sequence: TGTGCCAGCAGTTTTGGTCTGGCGGGAGAGACCCAGTACTTC. It specifies CASSFGLAGETQYF.

Many counts were recorded for this clonotype. The J gene is TRBJ2-7, the V gene TRBV29-1, with 8 bases that match TRBD1. The CDR3 spans 16 residues. With V trimmed by 7 bases and J by 2 bases, 16 bases remained unmatched. From germline, CDR1 is SQVTM and CDR2 ANQGSEA. CDR3 sequence (DNA): TGCAGCGCCCCTACGGACAGGGTATCAAATGCCTACGAGCAGTACTTC. This translates into CSAPTDRVSNAYEQYF.